The TCR beta chain under discussion was sequenced for a study of blood T cell repertoires in COVID-19. Per the original data handling: Amplification of reference gene primers provided the estimated nucleated cell counts. Generated by immunoSEQ multiplex PCR, the TCRdb table keeps only in-frame clones and is missing some. V and J calls and clone size are as listed in that table; D and trimming were resolved from the DNA. The data contain some 140,000 clones, about 89% of them singletons. V lost 5 bases to trimming and J lost 4 bases; unmatched junction nucleotides: 6. The CDR3 runs to 15 residues. Germline values: CDR1 KGHSH, CDR2 LQKENI.

This receptor was identified in a man between 50 and 59 years old with active or convalescent COVID-19. This rearrangement joins TRBV18 to TRBJ1-2, with 11 bases identical to TRBD1. Specimen: peripheral blood. Written as DNA, the CDR3 is TGTGCCAGCTCATCCGGGACAGGGGGTTCCTATGGCTACACCTTC. Translated, it gives CASSSGTGGSYGYTF.